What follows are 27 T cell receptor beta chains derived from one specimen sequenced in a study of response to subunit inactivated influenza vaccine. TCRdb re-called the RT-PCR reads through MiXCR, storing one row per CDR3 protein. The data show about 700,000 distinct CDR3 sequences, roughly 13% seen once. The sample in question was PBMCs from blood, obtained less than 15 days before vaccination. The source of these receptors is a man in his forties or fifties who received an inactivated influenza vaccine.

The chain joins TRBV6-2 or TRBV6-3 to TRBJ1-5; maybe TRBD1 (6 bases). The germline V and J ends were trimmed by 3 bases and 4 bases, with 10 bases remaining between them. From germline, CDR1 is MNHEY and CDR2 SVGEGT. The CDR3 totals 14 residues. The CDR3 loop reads CASSYGQLNQPQHF. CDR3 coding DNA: TGTGCCAGCAGTTATGGACAGTTGAATCAGCCCCAGCATTTT.

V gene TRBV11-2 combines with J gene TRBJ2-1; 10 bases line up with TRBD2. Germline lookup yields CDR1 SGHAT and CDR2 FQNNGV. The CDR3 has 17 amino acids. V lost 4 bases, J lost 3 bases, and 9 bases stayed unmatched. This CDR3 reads CASSSLSGGAFYNEQFF. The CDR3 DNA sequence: TGTGCCAGCAGCTCCCTAAGCGGGGGGGCCTTCTACAATGAGCAGTTCTTC.

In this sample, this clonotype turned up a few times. Here the CDR3 DNA reads TGTGCCAGTACCTACATGGCAGATACGCAGTATTTT. Translation: CASTYMADTQYF. The V and J genes are TRBV7-2 and TRBJ2-3; D is unresolved. Trimming left V 9 bases short and J 4 bases short, with 11 bases between. The CDR3 is 12 amino acids. CDR1 SGHTA and CDR2 FQGNSA come from the germline V gene.

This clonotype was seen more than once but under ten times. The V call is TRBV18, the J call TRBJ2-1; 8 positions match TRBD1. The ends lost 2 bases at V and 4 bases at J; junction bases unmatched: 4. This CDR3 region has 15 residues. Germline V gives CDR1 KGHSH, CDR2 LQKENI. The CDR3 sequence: CASSPEGDRYNEQFF. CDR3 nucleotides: TGTGCCAGCTCACCAGAGGGGGACAGGTACAATGAGCAGTTCTTC.

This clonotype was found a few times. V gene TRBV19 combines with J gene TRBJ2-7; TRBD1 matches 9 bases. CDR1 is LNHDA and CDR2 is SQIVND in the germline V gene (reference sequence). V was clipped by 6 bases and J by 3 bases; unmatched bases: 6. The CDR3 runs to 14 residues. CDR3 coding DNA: TGTGCCAGTAGGCCGGGACAGGGTGTCTACGAGCAGTACTTC. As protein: CASRPGQGVYEQYF.

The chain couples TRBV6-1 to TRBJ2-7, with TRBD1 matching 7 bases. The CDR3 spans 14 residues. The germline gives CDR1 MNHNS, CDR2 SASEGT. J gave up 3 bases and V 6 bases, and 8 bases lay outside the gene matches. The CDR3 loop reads CASSRQGKGYEQYF. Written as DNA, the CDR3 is TGTGCCAGCAGCAGACAGGGAAAAGGCTACGAGCAGTACTTC.

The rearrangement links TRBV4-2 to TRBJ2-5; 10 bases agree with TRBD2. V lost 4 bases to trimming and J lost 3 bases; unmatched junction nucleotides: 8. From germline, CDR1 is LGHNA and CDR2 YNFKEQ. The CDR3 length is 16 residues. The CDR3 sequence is CASSPGISGREETQYF. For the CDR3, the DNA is TGTGCCAGCAGCCCCGGGATCAGCGGGAGGGAAGAGACCCAGTACTTC.

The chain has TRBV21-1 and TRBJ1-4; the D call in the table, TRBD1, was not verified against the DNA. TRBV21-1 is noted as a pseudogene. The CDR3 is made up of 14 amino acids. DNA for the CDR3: TGTGCCCTTGGCAGGGGCGCAACTAATGAAAAACTGTTTTTT. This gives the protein CALGRGATNEKLFF.

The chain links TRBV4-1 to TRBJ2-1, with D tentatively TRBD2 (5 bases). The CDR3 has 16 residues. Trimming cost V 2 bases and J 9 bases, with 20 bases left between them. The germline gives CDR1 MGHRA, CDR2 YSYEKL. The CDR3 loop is CASSQFVGLQAAEQFF. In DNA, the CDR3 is TGCGCCAGCAGCCAATTCGTCGGACTCCAGGCCGCTGAGCAGTTCTTC.

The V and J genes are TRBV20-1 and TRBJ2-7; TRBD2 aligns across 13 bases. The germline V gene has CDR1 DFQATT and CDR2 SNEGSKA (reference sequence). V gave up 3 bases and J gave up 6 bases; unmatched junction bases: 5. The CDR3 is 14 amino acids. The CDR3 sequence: CSARQLAGGPEQYF. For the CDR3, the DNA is TGCAGTGCTAGGCAACTAGCGGGAGGGCCCGAGCAGTACTTC.

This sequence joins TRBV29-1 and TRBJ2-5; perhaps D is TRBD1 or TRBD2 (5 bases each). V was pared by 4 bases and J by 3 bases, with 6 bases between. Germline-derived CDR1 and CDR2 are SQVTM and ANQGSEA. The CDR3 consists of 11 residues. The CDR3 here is CSVVGEETQYF. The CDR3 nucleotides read TGCAGCGTTGTGGGGGAAGAGACCCAGTACTTC.

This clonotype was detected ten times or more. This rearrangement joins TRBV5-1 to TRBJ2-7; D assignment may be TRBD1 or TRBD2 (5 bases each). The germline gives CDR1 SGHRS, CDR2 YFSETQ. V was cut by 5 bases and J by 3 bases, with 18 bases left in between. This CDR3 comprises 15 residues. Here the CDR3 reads CASRMSPRDGYEQYF. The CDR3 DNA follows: TGCGCCAGCAGGATGTCCCCTCGGGACGGCTACGAGCAGTACTTC.

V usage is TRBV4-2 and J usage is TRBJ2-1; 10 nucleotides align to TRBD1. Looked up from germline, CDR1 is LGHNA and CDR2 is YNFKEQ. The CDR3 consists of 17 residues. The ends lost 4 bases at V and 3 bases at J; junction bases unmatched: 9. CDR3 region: CASSPFPRTGGYNEQFF. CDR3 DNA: TGTGCCAGCAGCCCTTTCCCAAGGACAGGGGGCTACAATGAGCAGTTCTTC.

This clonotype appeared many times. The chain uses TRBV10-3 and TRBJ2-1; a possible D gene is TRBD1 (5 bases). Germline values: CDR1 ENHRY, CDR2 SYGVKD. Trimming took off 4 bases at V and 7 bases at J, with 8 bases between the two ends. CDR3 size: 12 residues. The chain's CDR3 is CAISGQTNEQFF. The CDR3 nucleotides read TGTGCCATCAGTGGACAGACAAATGAGCAGTTCTTC.

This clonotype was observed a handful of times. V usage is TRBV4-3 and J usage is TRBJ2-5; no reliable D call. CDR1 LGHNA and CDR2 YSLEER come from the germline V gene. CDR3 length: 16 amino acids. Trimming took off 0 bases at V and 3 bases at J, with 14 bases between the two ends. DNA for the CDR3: TGCGCCAGCAGCCAAGAAAGGCGACACACCAAAGAGACCCAGTACTTC. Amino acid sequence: CASSQERRHTKETQYF.

The CDR3 spells CASSQKGVERSYNSPLHF. CDR3 DNA: TGTGCCAGCAGCCAGAAGGGGGTAGAAAGATCCTATAATTCACCCCTCCACTTT. The V gene is TRBV4-2, the J gene TRBJ1-6; a possible D gene is TRBD1 (6 bases). Germline assignment: CDR1 LGHNA and CDR2 YNFKEQ. The CDR3 sequence is 18 residues long. Trimming left V 3 bases short and J 1 base short, with 16 bases between.

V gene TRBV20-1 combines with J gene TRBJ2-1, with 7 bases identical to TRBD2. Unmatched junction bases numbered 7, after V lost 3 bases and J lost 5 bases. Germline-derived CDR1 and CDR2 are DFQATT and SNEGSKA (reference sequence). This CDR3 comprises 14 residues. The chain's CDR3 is CSARKWEGNNEQFF. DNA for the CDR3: TGCAGTGCTAGGAAGTGGGAGGGGAACAATGAGCAGTTCTTC.

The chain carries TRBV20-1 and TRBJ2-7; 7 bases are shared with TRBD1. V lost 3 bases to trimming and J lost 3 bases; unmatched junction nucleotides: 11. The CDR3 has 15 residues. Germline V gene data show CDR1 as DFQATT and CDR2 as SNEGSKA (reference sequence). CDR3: CSARQTFDRDYEQYF. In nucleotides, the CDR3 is TGCAGTGCTAGGCAGACCTTTGACAGGGACTACGAGCAGTACTTC.

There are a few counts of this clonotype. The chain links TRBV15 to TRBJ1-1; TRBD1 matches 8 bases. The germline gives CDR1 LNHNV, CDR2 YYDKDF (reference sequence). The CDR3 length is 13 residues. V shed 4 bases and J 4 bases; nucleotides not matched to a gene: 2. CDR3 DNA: TGTGCCACCAGCAAAGACAGGGGCACTGAAGCTTTCTTT. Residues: CATSKDRGTEAFF. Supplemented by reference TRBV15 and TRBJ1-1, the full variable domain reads DAMVIQNPRYQVTQFGKPVTLSCSQTLNHNVMYWYQQKSSQAPKLLFHYYDKDFNNEADTPDNFQSRRPNTSFCFLDIRSPGLGDTAMYLCATSKDRGTEAFFGQGTRLTVV.

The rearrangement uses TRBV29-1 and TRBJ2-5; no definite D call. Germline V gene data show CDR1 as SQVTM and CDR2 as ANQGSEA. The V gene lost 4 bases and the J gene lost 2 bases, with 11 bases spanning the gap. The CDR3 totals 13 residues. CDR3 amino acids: CSVGDVKQETQYF. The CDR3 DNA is TGCAGCGTTGGGGATGTGAAGCAAGAGACCCAGTACTTC.

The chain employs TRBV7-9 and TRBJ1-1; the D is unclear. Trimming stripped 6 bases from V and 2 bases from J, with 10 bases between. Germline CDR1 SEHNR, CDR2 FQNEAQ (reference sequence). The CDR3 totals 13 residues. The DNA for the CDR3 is TGTGCCAGCAGTGGAAACAGAAACACTGAAGCTTTCTTT. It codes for CASSGNRNTEAFF.

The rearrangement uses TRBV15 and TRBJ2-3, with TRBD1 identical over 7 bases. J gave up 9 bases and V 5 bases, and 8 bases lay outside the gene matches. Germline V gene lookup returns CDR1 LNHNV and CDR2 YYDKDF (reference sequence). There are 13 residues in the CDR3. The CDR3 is CATSLGQLKTQYF. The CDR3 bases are TGTGCCACCAGCTTGGGACAGCTAAAGACGCAGTATTTT.

The CDR3 region has the DNA TGTGCCAGCAGCTTTCTAGCGGGGACAGTGGGCAAAGATACGCAGTATTTT. Translated, it gives CASSFLAGTVGKDTQYF. The chain joins TRBV7-2 to TRBJ2-3; 9 positions match TRBD2. V lost 3 bases and J lost 5; bases outside the gene matches: 12. The CDR3 sequence is 17 residues long. CDR1 and CDR2 (germline): SGHTA, FQGNSA.

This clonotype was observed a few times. CDR3 DNA: TGTGCCAGCAGCCCCCCGGACCGTTACAATGAGCAGTTCTTC. It yields the protein CASSPPDRYNEQFF. This sequence joins TRBV12-3 or TRBV12-4 and TRBJ2-1; D ambiguous. V gave up 6 bases and J gave up 4 bases, with 13 bases separating them. The CDR3 is made up of 14 amino acids.

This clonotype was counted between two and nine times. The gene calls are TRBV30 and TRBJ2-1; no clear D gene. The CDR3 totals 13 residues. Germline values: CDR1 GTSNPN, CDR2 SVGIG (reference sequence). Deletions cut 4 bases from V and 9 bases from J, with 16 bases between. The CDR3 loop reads CAWTPPPRVEQFF. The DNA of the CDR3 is TGTGCCTGGACCCCACCTCCTAGAGTTGAGCAGTTCTTC.

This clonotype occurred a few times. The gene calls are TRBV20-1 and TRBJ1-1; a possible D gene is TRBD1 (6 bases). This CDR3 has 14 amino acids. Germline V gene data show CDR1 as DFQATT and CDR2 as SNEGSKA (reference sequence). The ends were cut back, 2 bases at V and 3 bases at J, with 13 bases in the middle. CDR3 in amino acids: CSARKDSTYTEAFF. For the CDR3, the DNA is TGCAGTGCTAGAAAGGACAGCACCTACACTGAAGCTTTCTTT.

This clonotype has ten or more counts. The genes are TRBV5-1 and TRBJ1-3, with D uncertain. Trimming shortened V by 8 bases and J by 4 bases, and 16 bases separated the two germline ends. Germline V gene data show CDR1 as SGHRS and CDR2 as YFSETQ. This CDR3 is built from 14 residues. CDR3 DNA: TGCGCCAGTTCGGAGGGCCGATCCGGAAACACCATATATTTT. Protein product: CASSEGRSGNTIYF.